One and the same sample provided the 22 T cell receptor beta chains below, sequenced in a study of T cells in Graves' hyperthyroidism and ophthalmopathy. What was amplified from RNA transcripts were TCR beta CDR3 regions. An initial round of RT-PCR targeting the TCR CDR3 relied on the HTBI primer set. A single record per CDR3 protein comes from TCRdb applying MiXCR to the multiplex PCR reads. Of 450,000 to 650,000 distinct CDR3 sequences in the sample, 11% to 15% were seen once. Sequencing input: blood. Every receptor here comes from a woman aged 18-29 years with Graves' ophthalmopathy.

This clonotype was observed at least ten times. The chain couples TRBV28 to TRBJ2-7, with D possibly TRBD1 on 6 matching bases. The CDR3 is made up of 14 amino acids. V lost 8 bases and J 0 bases, leaving 14 bases between the germline ends. Germline V gene sequence: CDR1 MDHEN, CDR2 SYDVKM. In nucleotides, the CDR3 is TGTGCCAGCGGCCCCGGGACAAGCTCCTACGAGCAGTACTTC. It is translated as CASGPGTSSYEQYF.

On this clonotype itself: This could be a read error, since a much larger clone is one nucleotide away. The J gene is TRBJ1-1, the V gene TRBV6-4; no firm D call. There are 13 residues in the CDR3. Germline CDR1 and CDR2: MRHNA and SNTAGT. Trimming removed 1 base at V and 0 bases at J, with 3 bases between. The CDR3 nucleotides are TGTGCCAGCAGTGACTATTTGAACACTGAAGCTTTCTTT. Amino acids: CASSDYLNTEAFF.

This clonotype has a count of ten or more. The rearrangement joins TRBV30 to TRBJ1-1; D may be TRBD1 (5 bases). V lost 2 bases and J 0 bases, leaving 13 bases between the germline ends. This CDR3 is built from 15 residues. Germline values: CDR1 GTSNPN, CDR2 SVGIG (reference sequence). DNA of the CDR3: TGTGCCTGGAGTTCCCCCGGGACTGTGAACACTGAAGCTTTCTTT. As protein: CAWSSPGTVNTEAFF.

Ten or more counts support this clonotype. The chain employs TRBV3-1 and TRBJ2-7, with 11 bases aligning to TRBD2. Germline V gives CDR1 LGHDT, CDR2 YNNKEL (reference sequence). The ends lost 4 bases at V and 1 base at J; junction bases unmatched: 6. The length of the CDR3 is 16 residues. The CDR3 here is CASSPAGTSGSYEQYF. The CDR3 bases are TGTGCCAGCAGCCCTGCTGGGACTAGCGGTTCCTACGAGCAGTACTTC.

This sequence joins TRBV5-8 and TRBJ1-1; TRBD1 aligns across 7 bases. This CDR3 region has 16 residues. Looked up from germline, CDR1 is SGHTS and CDR2 is YDEGEE. Losses at the gene ends were 6 bases for V and 11 bases for J; bases not matched to a gene: 22. CDR3 nucleotide sequence: TGTGCCAGCACCCTTGATCCCAAGAGGGGGCGCGAGTCTGCTTTCTTT. Translating it yields CASTLDPKRGRESAFF.

Many counts were recorded for this clonotype. This chain joins TRBV30 and TRBJ1-5; 8 nucleotides agree with TRBD1. Per the germline V gene, CDR1 is GTSNPN and CDR2 is SVGIG (reference sequence). The CDR3 consists of 13 residues. J was trimmed by 5 bases and V by 4 bases; bases with no gene match: 4. The CDR3 spells CAWTSTGDQPQHF. DNA for the CDR3: TGTGCCTGGACTTCGACAGGGGATCAGCCCCAGCATTTT.

In the case of this clonotype: A read error may be the cause here, since a much bigger clone is one base away. V is TRBV6-1 and J is TRBJ1-1; 9 bases line up with TRBD1. The CDR3 has 15 residues. Germline V lookup: CDR1 MNHNS, CDR2 SASEGT. CDR3 region: CASSDLTGGNTEASF. CDR3 DNA sequence: TGTGCCAGCAGTGACCTGACAGGGGGGAACACTGAAGCTTCCTTT.

The chain employs TRBV12-3 or TRBV12-4 and TRBJ2-4; 8 bases agree with TRBD2. The CDR3 is made up of 14 amino acids. V lost 4 bases to trimming and J lost 3 bases; unmatched junction nucleotides: 2. This CDR3 is CASSWGLGKNIQYF. The CDR3, as DNA: TGTGCCAGCAGTTGGGGACTAGGCAAAAACATTCAGTACTTC.

Note on this clonotype: A much larger clone lies one base from this, so it may be a read error. J is TRBJ2-7 and V is TRBV27; D not resolved. The V end lost 5 bases, the J end lost 0 bases, and 14 bases lay between the germline ends. The V gene's germline CDR1 is MNHEY and CDR2 SMNVEV (reference sequence). The CDR3 consists of 15 residues. In DNA, the CDR3 is TGTGCCAGCAGTCCCCAGAGGCCACTCTCCTACGAGCAGTACTTC. Amino acid sequence: CASSPQRPLSYEQYF.

In its sample, this clonotype was seen many times. Written as DNA, the CDR3 is TGTGCCAGCAGTTCCCGACAGTTCGATACGCAGTATTTT. Residues: CASSSRQFDTQYF. This rearrangement joins TRBV12-3 or TRBV12-4 to TRBJ2-3; tentative D call: TRBD1 (5 bases). The CDR3 is made up of 13 amino acids. The V and J ends lost 4 bases and 6 bases respectively, with 11 bases between them.

This clonotype was detected a few times. J is TRBJ1-3 and V is TRBV15; perhaps TRBD1 as D (6 bases). Germline values: CDR1 LNHNV, CDR2 YYDKDF (reference sequence). CDR3 length equals 15 residues. Deletions cut 0 bases from V and 2 bases from J, with 8 bases between. The CDR3 loop is CATSRDPGAGNTIYF. The CDR3, as DNA: TGTGCCACCAGCAGAGATCCAGGGGCTGGAAACACCATATATTTT. The complete variable domain, with remaining parts taken from reference TRBV15 and TRBJ1-3, reads DAMVIQNPRYQVTQFGKPVTLSCSQTLNHNVMYWYQQKSSQAPKLLFHYYDKDFNNEADTPDNFQSRRPNTSFCFLDIRSPGLGDTAMYLCATSRDPGAGNTIYFGEGSWLTVV.

The table lists this clonotype with many counts. The gene calls are TRBV6-1 and TRBJ2-1; D is possibly TRBD1 or TRBD2 (5 bases each). The CDR3 extends over 14 amino acids. Trimming left V 7 bases short and J 10 bases short, with 20 bases between. The germline gives CDR1 MNHNS, CDR2 SASEGT. This chain's CDR3 is CASTLRDPAPEQFF. The CDR3 DNA follows: TGTGCCAGCACCCTCCGGGACCCCGCTCCCGAGCAGTTCTTC.

The sample holds many counts of this clonotype. This rearrangement joins TRBV7-2 to TRBJ2-5; D unclear. Germline V gives CDR1 SGHTA, CDR2 FQGNSA. V was clipped by 5 bases and J by 5 bases, with 9 bases between them. The CDR3 is 12 amino acids. The CDR3 region is CASSRRAETQYF. In DNA, the CDR3 is TGTGCCAGCAGCCGCAGAGCGGAGACCCAGTACTTC.

This chain uses TRBV27 with TRBJ2-3; possible D gene TRBD1, 5 bases. Trimming removed 5 bases at V and 1 base at J, with 16 bases between. The CDR3 runs 16 residues. The germline CDR1 and CDR2 sequences are MNHEY and SMNVEV (reference sequence). For the CDR3, the DNA is TGTGCCAGCAGTCCTCTTCTGGACACGCGCACAGATACGCAGTATTTT. Its protein product is CASSPLLDTRTDTQYF.

This clonotype was seen many times. The chain couples TRBV19 to TRBJ2-1, with D perhaps matching TRBD1 or TRBD2 (6 bases each). V was pared by 3 bases and J by 7 bases, with 16 bases between. The CDR3 has 15 residues. Looked up from germline, CDR1 is LNHDA and CDR2 is SQIVND (reference sequence). CDR3 in amino acids: CASSIVTGRGNEQFF. The CDR3 DNA is TGTGCCAGTAGTATTGTGACAGGACGGGGGAATGAGCAGTTCTTC.

The table lists this clonotype with many counts. This chain links TRBV28 with TRBJ2-7, with D hard to call. CDR1 MDHEN and CDR2 SYDVKM come from the germline V gene. The CDR3 is made up of 13 amino acids. Trimming left V 11 bases short and J 7 bases short, with 21 bases between. In nucleotides, the CDR3 is TGTGCCTCCAGACGAGGCAGCTTGGGGGAGCAGTACTTC. Amino acid sequence: CASRRGSLGEQYF.

This clonotype was counted only a few times. CDR3 bases: TGTGCCAGCAGCTTAAATAGCAGGGAGCCCCAGCATTTT. Translated: CASSLNSREPQHF. The chain couples TRBV5-6 to TRBJ1-5; a weak D match, TRBD1 (5 bases). This CDR3 has 13 amino acids. The germline V gene has CDR1 SGHDT and CDR2 YYEEEE. Trimming pared 2 bases from V and 8 bases from J, leaving 11 bases between.

For this clonotype: One end of the junction fails to match germline, which may point to a read error. In DNA, the CDR3 is TGTGCCAGCAGTGACTCCTTTAGGGACGGGAGCTCCTACAATGAGCAGTTCTTC. As protein: CASSDSFRDGSSYNEQFF. The chain has TRBV6-2 or TRBV6-3 and TRBJ2-1, with D perhaps matching TRBD2 (6 bases). The CDR3 consists of 18 residues. Per germline, CDR1 MNHEY and CDR2 SVGEGT.

This clonotype was found a few times. The chain has TRBV4-2 and TRBJ2-7, with a weak D call TRBD2 (6 bases). Per germline, CDR1 LGHNA and CDR2 YNFKEQ. This CDR3 spans 16 amino acids. Between the trimmed V and J ends, which lost 0 bases and 4 bases, there was a span of 16 bases. Written as DNA, the CDR3 is TGTGCCAGCAGCCAAGATTACTTCGGGGGAATGTACGAGCAGTACTTC. Its translation: CASSQDYFGGMYEQYF.

The sample holds many counts of this clonotype. The V and J genes are TRBV24-1 and TRBJ2-5; possible D gene TRBD1, 5 bases. With 0 bases removed from V and 4 bases from J, the gap between germline ends came to 20 bases. Germline V CDR1 and CDR2: KGHDR, SFDVKD. The CDR3 totals 18 residues. In nucleotides, the CDR3 is TGTGCCACCAGTGATTTGCATAATCGGAAGGGGCAGGGAGAGACCCAGTACTTC. This sequence encodes CATSDLHNRKGQGETQYF.

There are many counts of this clonotype. This chain connects TRBV30 to TRBJ1-1; 9 nucleotides align to TRBD1. Germline V gene sequence: CDR1 GTSNPN, CDR2 SVGIG (reference sequence). The V and J ends lost 3 bases and 4 bases, in that order; junction bases with no gene match: 9. CDR3 length: 15 residues. The CDR3: CAWRVTGTGSTEAFF. The DNA for the CDR3 is TGTGCCTGGAGGGTGACCGGGACAGGGAGCACTGAAGCTTTCTTT.

The chain combines TRBV28 with TRBJ1-5, with TRBD1 identical over 7 bases. The CDR3 has 14 residues. V dropped 8 bases and J dropped 6; count of bases not matched to a gene: 10. Germline V lookup: CDR1 MDHEN, CDR2 SYDVKM. The CDR3 sequence is CASLLGGAVQPQHF. DNA of the CDR3: TGTGCCAGCCTCTTAGGGGGCGCGGTTCAGCCCCAGCATTTT.